The 4 T cell receptor beta chains below all came from one sample that was sequenced in a study of T-cell reconstitution after alpha-beta-depleted transplantation in children. Unique molecular identifiers were incorporated during preparation of the TCRbeta library. One entry per CDR3 protein, called by TCRdb with MiXCR from the PCR reads. The data hold about 540,000 distinct CDR3 sequences, with around 20% observed a single time. This material consisted of PBMCs from the stem cell graft donor, taken from the stem cell graft. These receptors were collected from a human donor who donated a stem cell graft to a child with acute lymphoblastic leukemia.

This clonotype has a handful of counts. The rearrangement joins TRBV6-5 to TRBJ2-5, with D perhaps being TRBD1 or TRBD2 (6 bases each). This CDR3 is 19 amino acids long. V was pared by 0 bases and J by 0 bases, with 20 bases between. Per germline, CDR1 MNHEY and CDR2 SVGAGI. This chain's CDR3 is CASSYSLLSGAGYQETQYF. CDR3 DNA: TGTGCCAGCAGTTACTCACTCTTATCGGGGGCGGGGTACCAAGAGACCCAGTACTTC.

The chain links TRBV14 to TRBJ2-1; TRBD2 aligns across 10 bases. The CDR3 has 16 amino acids. J was trimmed by 2 bases and V by 6 bases; bases with no gene match: 7. Germline-derived CDR1 and CDR2 are SGHDN and FVKESK. CDR3 in amino acids: CASRDGLAGAYNEQFF. CDR3 sequence (DNA): TGTGCCAGCAGGGACGGGCTAGCGGGGGCCTACAATGAGCAGTTCTTC.

This clonotype came up a few times. The J gene is TRBJ2-1, the V gene TRBV6-5; 12 nucleotides agree with TRBD2. The length of the CDR3 is 15 residues. Trimming cost V 2 bases and J 9 bases; bases outside gene matches: 5. Germline-derived CDR1 and CDR2 are MNHEY and SVGAGI. The CDR3 protein is CASSYRASGRGEQFF. CDR3 nucleotide sequence: TGTGCCAGCAGTTACCGGGCTAGCGGGAGGGGTGAGCAGTTCTTC.

This clonotype appeared a few times. The gene calls are TRBV10-3 and TRBJ2-3, with D unclear. The CDR3 sequence is 14 residues long. Germline V gene lookup returns CDR1 ENHRY and CDR2 SYGVKD. Trimming pared 5 bases from V and 1 base from J, leaving 10 bases between. CDR3 region: CAISNKPGTDTQYF. The CDR3 coding sequence is TGTGCCATCAGTAATAAACCGGGCACAGATACGCAGTATTTT.